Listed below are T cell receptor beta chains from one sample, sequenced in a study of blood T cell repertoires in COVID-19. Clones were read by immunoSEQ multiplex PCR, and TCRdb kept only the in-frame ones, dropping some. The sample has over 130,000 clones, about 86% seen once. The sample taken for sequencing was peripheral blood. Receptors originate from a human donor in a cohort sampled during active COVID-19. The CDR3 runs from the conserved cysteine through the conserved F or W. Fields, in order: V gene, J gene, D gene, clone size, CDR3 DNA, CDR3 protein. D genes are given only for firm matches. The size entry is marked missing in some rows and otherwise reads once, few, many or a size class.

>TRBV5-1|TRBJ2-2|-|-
TGCGCCAGCAGCTTGGGACATGGGCGAGTGAACACCGGGGAGCTGTTTTTT
CASSLGHGRVNTGELFF
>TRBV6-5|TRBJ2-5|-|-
TGTGCCAGCCGCCGCCAGGCTCAAGAGACCCAGTACTTC
CASRRQAQETQYF
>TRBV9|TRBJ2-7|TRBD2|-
TGTGCCAGCAGCGTAGGGTCTAGCGGGGTCTACGAGCAGTACTTC
CASSVGSSGVYEQYF
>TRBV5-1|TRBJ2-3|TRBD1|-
TGCGCCAGCAGCTCGTTTGGGACAGGGATCACAGATACGCAGTATTTT
CASSSFGTGITDTQYF
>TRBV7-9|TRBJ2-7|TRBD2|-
TGTGCCAGCAGCTTAGCAGGGACTAGACACGAGCAGTACTTC
CASSLAGTRHEQYF
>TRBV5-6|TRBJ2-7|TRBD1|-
TGTGCCAGCAGCTTGGTTGGACAGGCTTACGAGCAGTACTTC
CASSLVGQAYEQYF
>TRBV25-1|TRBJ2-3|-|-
TGTGCCAGCAGTGAAGTAGCCCCAGATACGCAGTATTTT
CASSEVAPDTQYF
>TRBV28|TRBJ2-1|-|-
TGTGCCAGCGGAGGGACCGTAGGGGAAGATGAGCAGTTCTTC
CASGGTVGEDEQFF
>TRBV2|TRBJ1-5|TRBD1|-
TGTGCCAGCGAAGCTCAGAGGGTGGGACAGGGGGCTAATCAGCCCCAGCATTTT
CASEAQRVGQGANQPQHF
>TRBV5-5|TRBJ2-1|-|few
TGTGCCAGCTCCCTATACAATGAGCAGTTCTTC
CASSLYNEQFF
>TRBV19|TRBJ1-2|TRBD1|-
TGTGCCACCGCGGGACAGCGACATACGAACTATGGCTACACCTTC
CATAGQRHTNYGYTF
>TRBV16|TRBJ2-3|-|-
TGTGCCAGCAGCCAACAGGGGACGACAGATACGCAGTATTTT
CASSQQGTTDTQYF
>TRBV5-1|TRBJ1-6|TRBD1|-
TGCGCCAGCAGCAGGGGTGACAGGGCTGATAATTCACCCCTCCACTTT
CASSRGDRADNSPLHF
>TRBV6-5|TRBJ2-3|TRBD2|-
TGTGCCTCGACTAGCGGAGGCACAGATACGCAGTATTTT
CASTSGGTDTQYF
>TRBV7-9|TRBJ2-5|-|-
TGTGCCAGCAGCCCTCCGGGTCTCCAAGAGACCCAGTACTTC
CASSPPGLQETQYF
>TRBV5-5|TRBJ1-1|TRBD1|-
TGTGCCAGCAGCTCGTCGACAGGGACTGAAGCTTTCTTT
CASSSSTGTEAFF
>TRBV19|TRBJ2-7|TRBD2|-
TGTGCCAGTAGTATCGCCACTAGCGGGGACTTATACGAGCAGTACTTC
CASSIATSGDLYEQYF
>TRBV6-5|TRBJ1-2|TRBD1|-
TGTGCCAGCAGTCAGGACAGGGGGGATGGCTACACCTTC
CASSQDRGDGYTF
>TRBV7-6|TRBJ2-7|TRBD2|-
TGTGCCAGCAGCCGGAACCCGACTAGCGGGGGGGATGAGCAGTACTTC
CASSRNPTSGGDEQYF
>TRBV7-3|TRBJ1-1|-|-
TGTGCCAGCAGCCTGACAGAGAACACTGAAGCTTTCTTT
CASSLTENTEAFF
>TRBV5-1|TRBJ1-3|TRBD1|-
TGCGCCAGCAGCATGGAGACAGGGCAAGGAAACACCATATATTTT
CASSMETGQGNTIYF
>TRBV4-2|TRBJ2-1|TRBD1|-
TGTGCCAGCAGCCAAGCTCGGGACAGGTCCTACAATGAGCAGTTCTTC
CASSQARDRSYNEQFF
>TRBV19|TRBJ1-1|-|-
TGTGCCAGTAGTAACGGGAACACTGAAGCTTTCTTT
CASSNGNTEAFF
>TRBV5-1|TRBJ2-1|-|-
TGCGCCAGCAGCTCAGAGGGGGTCGACAATGAGCAGTTCTTC
CASSSEGVDNEQFF
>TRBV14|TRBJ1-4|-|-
TGTGCCAGCAGCCCCGGACTAGGGGCGCGAGGGGAAAAACTGTTTTTT
CASSPGLGARGEKLFF
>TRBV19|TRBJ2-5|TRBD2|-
TGTGCCAGTACTCTCCGGGGGGGCCTCGAGACCCAGTACTTC
CASTLRGGLETQYF
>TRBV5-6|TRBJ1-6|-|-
TGTGCCAGCAGCTTGGTACAGGGTTTTAATTCACCCCTCCACTTT
CASSLVQGFNSPLHF
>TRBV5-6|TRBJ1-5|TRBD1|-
TGTGCCAGCAGCTTTGGGACAGGGGTTCAGCCCCAGCATTTT
CASSFGTGVQPQHF
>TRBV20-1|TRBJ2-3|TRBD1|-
TGCAGTGCTAGTGCAAGGGGGCGAGAGGGCACAGATACGCAGTATTTT
CSASARGREGTDTQYF
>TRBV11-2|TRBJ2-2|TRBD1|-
TGTGCCAGCAGCTTAGAACAGGGGACCGGGGAGCTGTTTTTT
CASSLEQGTGELFF